This T cell receptor beta chain originates from a study of human T cells and chemical hapten exposure. Whole-study context: Patients, largely female, had alopecia areata, totalis or universalis. General study points: The number of TCRs above 1 in 1000 frequency did not change after DPC sensitization.

Time point here: pre-sensitization, week 0. Treatment described: therapeutic diphenylcyclopropenone sensitization with weekly scalp DPC. A remark on this clonotype: Its target is not known.

Individual cDNA molecules had unique molecular identifiers attached to them by the library. One entry per CDR3 protein, called by TCRdb with MiXCR from the RACE reads. This sample has 250,000 to 300,000 distinct CDR3 sequences, with approximately 7.5% found just once. Deletions cut 1 base from V and 3 bases from J, with 9 bases between. The germline CDR1 and CDR2 sequences are SGHTA and FQGNSA. The CDR3 loop spans 15 amino acids. The source was whole blood, collected in connection with sensitization to the hapten diphenylcyclopropenone (DPC). V is TRBV7-2 and J is TRBJ2-2; the D call may be TRBD1 or TRBD2 (5 bases each). The receptor's source is a man aged 18 to 29 with alopecia areata. Some clones in this sample may be carry-over from other donors' samples. The DNA for the CDR3 is TGTGCCAGCAGCTTAGTCCGGGGACACACCGGGGAGCTGTTTTTT. Translating it yields CASSLVRGHTGELFF.